Listed here are 31 T cell receptor beta chains from one sample, sequenced in a study of blood T cells in healthy people across ages. Primed by a sample-barcoded 5' primer and a J-beta primer mix, a second PCR proceeded for about 6 to 12 cycles. TCRdb called the 5' RACE reads again in MiXCR, with one record for every CDR3 protein. The top ten hold 4% of the sample, which has 1.4 million or so distinct CDR3 sequences, approximately 43% seen once. The sequenced sample was blood. The receptor source for this set is a woman aged 18-29 years in good health.

The chain joins TRBV14 to TRBJ2-2; D call uncertain. CDR3 length equals 15 residues. Deletions cut 1 base from V and 4 bases from J, with 10 bases between. The germline CDR1 and CDR2 sequences are SGHDN and FVKESK. The CDR3 DNA is TGTGCCAGCAGCCAAGTCGGGTCTTTCACCGGGGAGCTGTTTTTT. Its protein is CASSQVGSFTGELFF.

The chain links TRBV7-2 to TRBJ2-7; 9 bases line up with TRBD1. V lost 2 bases, J lost 4 bases, and 6 bases stayed unmatched. This CDR3 is built from 15 residues. CDR1 is SGHTA, CDR2 FQGNSA, per germline. This CDR3 reads CASSLKRDRAYEQYF. Here the CDR3 DNA reads TGTGCCAGCAGCTTAAAGCGGGACAGGGCTTACGAGCAGTACTTC.

The table lists this clonotype with many counts. This chain joins TRBV6-6 and TRBJ2-7; 7 bases line up with TRBD1. V gave up 5 bases and J gave up 5 bases; unmatched junction bases: 15. This CDR3 is built from 16 residues. The V gene's germline CDR1 is MNHNY and CDR2 SVGAGI (reference sequence). CDR3 in amino acids: CASSPHQTGTLDEQYF. The CDR3 coding sequence is TGTGCCAGCAGTCCCCACCAGACAGGGACCCTGGACGAGCAGTACTTC.

The chain employs TRBV7-2 and TRBJ2-5; tentatively, D is TRBD1 (5 bases). V lost 5 bases and J 11 bases, leaving 18 bases between the germline ends. This CDR3 has 13 residues. From germline, CDR1 is SGHTA and CDR2 FQGNSA. DNA of the CDR3: TGTGCCAGCAGCCCCCGGACACACAATGAGCAGTACTTC. As protein: CASSPRTHNEQYF.

The chain employs TRBV29-1 and TRBJ1-5; 9 bases are shared with TRBD1. Trimming took 3 bases from V and 10 from J; bases not matched to a gene: 7. Per germline, CDR1 SQVTM and CDR2 ANQGSEA. There are 13 residues in the CDR3. This CDR3 reads CSVELGQGDPQHF. The CDR3 DNA reads as TGCAGCGTTGAGTTGGGACAGGGAGATCCCCAGCATTTT.

This clonotype was detected only a few times. This rearrangement joins TRBV19 to TRBJ2-7, with 9 nucleotides matching TRBD1. Unmatched junction bases numbered 11, after V lost 5 bases and J lost 9 bases. Looked up from germline, CDR1 is LNHDA and CDR2 is SQIVND (reference sequence). This CDR3 spans 14 amino acids. CDR3 DNA sequence: TGTGCCAGTAGTGTGAGGGGACAGGGTGAGGTGCAGTACTTC. Its translation: CASSVRGQGEVQYF.

This chain links TRBV9 with TRBJ2-7, with a possible D match to TRBD1 (6 bases). V was pared by 4 bases and J by 5 bases, with 22 bases between. The CDR3 runs to 16 residues. Germline loops: CDR1 SGDLS, CDR2 YYNGEE. The CDR3 DNA sequence: TGTGCCAGCAGCCTCAGCAACCAGGGGAGACTCAACGAGCAGTACTTC. Translating it yields CASSLSNQGRLNEQYF.

In DNA, the CDR3 is TGTGCCAGCAGCTTAATATGGGGGAAGGCAGACACCATATATTTT. It is translated as CASSLIWGKADTIYF. This chain connects TRBV7-2 to TRBJ1-3; tentative D call: TRBD1 (5 bases). The CDR3 covers 15 residues. The germline V gene encodes CDR1 SGHTA and CDR2 FQGNSA. With 2 bases removed from V and 8 bases from J, the gap between germline ends came to 16 bases. The full variable domain, completed using reference TRBV7-2 and TRBJ1-3, is GAGVSQSPSNKVTEKGKDVELRCDPISGHTALYWYRQSLGQGLEFLIYFQGNSAPDKSGLPSDRFSAERTGGSVSTLTIQRTQQEDSAVYLCASSLIWGKADTIYFGEGSWLTVV.

The V and J genes are TRBV11-2 and TRBJ2-3; a weak D match, TRBD1 (6 bases). In germline, CDR1 is SGHAT, CDR2 FQNNGV. This CDR3 has 13 residues. The ends were cut back, 11 bases at V and 0 bases at J, with 12 bases in the middle. The CDR3 sequence: CASGGDSTDTQYF. The CDR3 coding sequence is TGTGCCTCTGGGGGCGACAGCACAGATACGCAGTATTTT. Supplemented by reference TRBV11-2 and TRBJ2-3, the full variable domain reads EAGVAQSPRYKIIEKRQSVAFWCNPISGHATLYWYQQILGQGPKLLIQFQNNGVVDDSQLPKDRFSAERLKGVDSTLKIQPAKLEDSAVYLCASGGDSTDTQYFGPGTRLTVL.

The CDR3, as DNA: TGTGCCAGCACCAGACAGATTGAAGCTTTCTTT. The encoded protein is CASTRQIEAFF. The chain uses TRBV6-1 and TRBJ1-1; perhaps TRBD1 as D (5 bases). Germline CDR1 reads MNHNS; CDR2 reads SASEGT. The CDR3 extends over 11 amino acids. Trimming took off 7 bases at V and 7 bases at J, with 10 bases between the two ends.

The chain employs TRBV3-1 and TRBJ2-1, with 10 positions matching TRBD2. V was clipped by 1 base and J by 5 bases; unmatched bases: 2. Germline assignment: CDR1 LGHDT and CDR2 YNNKEL (reference sequence). This CDR3 comprises 15 residues. This CDR3 reads CASSQGAGGDNEQFF. The CDR3 nucleotides read TGTGCCAGCAGCCAAGGAGCGGGGGGGGACAATGAGCAGTTCTTC.

The V gene is TRBV14, the J gene TRBJ1-4, with 7 bases lining up with TRBD1. This CDR3 is 16 amino acids long. V shed 0 bases, J shed 3 bases, and the junction held 4 bases outside the gene matches. Germline V gene data show CDR1 as SGHDN and CDR2 as FVKESK. The CDR3 DNA reads TGTGCCAGCAGCCAAGATTGGACAGGAGCTAATGAAAAACTGTTTTTT. Translating it yields CASSQDWTGANEKLFF.

This clonotype occurred once. The V gene is TRBV28, the J gene TRBJ2-5; perhaps TRBD2 as D (6 bases). Trimming pared 3 bases from V and 11 bases from J, leaving 19 bases between. There are 14 residues in the CDR3. Per the germline V gene, CDR1 is MDHEN and CDR2 is SYDVKM. Here the CDR3 DNA reads TGTGCCAGCAGTTTTCGGGGACTGTACAATGAGCAGTACTTC. Residues: CASSFRGLYNEQYF.

The chain links TRBV12-3 or TRBV12-4 to TRBJ2-3, with D hard to call. Trimming took off 7 bases at V and 3 bases at J, with 17 bases between the two ends. The CDR3 has 15 amino acids. The CDR3 coding sequence is TGTGCCAGCACTGCTAGGGTGGAGTCGACAGATACGCAGTATTTT. This sequence encodes CASTARVESTDTQYF.

This rearrangement joins TRBV7-9 to TRBJ2-5; 8 bases align to TRBD2. J lost 1 base, V lost 5 bases, and 6 bases had no gene match. CDR3 size: 15 residues. Germline-derived CDR1 and CDR2 are SEHNR and FQNEAQ (reference sequence). For the CDR3, the DNA is TGTGCCAGCAGCAGGAGCGGGAGTATCCAAGAGACCCAGTACTTC. Amino acids: CASSRSGSIQETQYF. Full variable domain (remainder filled in from reference TRBV7-9 and TRBJ2-5): DTGVSQNPRHKITKRGQNVTFRCDPISEHNRLYWYRQTLGQGPEFLTYFQNEAQLEKSRLLSDRFSAERPKGSFSTLEIQRTEQGDSAMYLCASSRSGSIQETQYFGPGTRLLVL.

V usage is TRBV7-2 and J usage is TRBJ1-5; D remains ambiguous. The V gene's germline CDR1 is SGHTA and CDR2 FQGNSA. Trimming removed 5 bases at V and 2 bases at J, with 10 bases between. This CDR3 comprises 14 residues. In nucleotides, the CDR3 is TGTGCCAGCAGCAACAGTGGGGGCAATCAGCCCCAGCATTTT. It yields the protein CASSNSGGNQPQHF.

V usage is TRBV12-3 or TRBV12-4 and J usage is TRBJ2-3; 8 nucleotides match TRBD1. The CDR3 is made up of 16 amino acids. The J segment lost 0 bases and the V segment lost 5 bases, leaving 7 bases of the junction unmatched. CDR3 amino acids: CASSPRGHSSTDTQYF. CDR3 nucleotide sequence: TGTGCCAGCAGTCCCAGGGGGCACTCTAGCACAGATACGCAGTATTTT.

The sample holds a few counts of this clonotype. Sequence at one end of the junction differs from germline and may be a read error. The chain is built from TRBV5-1 and TRBJ1-5, with TRBD1 identical over 8 bases. Germline V gene lookup returns CDR1 SGHRS and CDR2 YFSETQ. The CDR3 consists of 15 residues. This CDR3 reads CASSSGTGLNQPQHF. Written as DNA, the CDR3 is TGTGCCAGCTCATCCGGGACAGGACTTAATCAGCCCCAGCATTTT.

This clonotype was found a few times. V and J are TRBV4-1 and TRBJ2-2; D is possibly TRBD2 (6 bases). This CDR3 has 16 residues. Per germline, CDR1 MGHRA and CDR2 YSYEKL. Deletions cut 0 bases from V and 6 bases from J, with 14 bases between. The CDR3 loop is CASSQEPYGGPGELFF. CDR3 DNA sequence: TGCGCCAGCAGCCAAGAACCCTACGGGGGACCCGGGGAGCTGTTTTTT.

CDR3 amino acids: CASSLPGAAGVFEQYF. In nucleotides, the CDR3 is TGTGCCAGCAGCCTTCCGGGCGCAGCGGGAGTGTTCGAGCAGTACTTC. This chain uses TRBV7-9 with TRBJ2-7; the match to TRBD2 covers 8 bases. V gave up 5 bases and J gave up 6 bases; unmatched junction bases: 15. In germline, CDR1 is SEHNR, CDR2 FQNEAQ (reference sequence). The CDR3 runs to 16 residues.

This clonotype showed up just a few times. The chain carries TRBV28 and TRBJ1-2, with 10 bases lining up with TRBD1. Germline CDR1 reads MDHEN; CDR2 reads SYDVKM. With V trimmed by 6 bases and J by 5 bases, 9 bases remained unmatched. CDR3 size: 15 residues. The CDR3 coding sequence is TGTGCCAGCAGCCTTGGGACAGGGGTTTTTTATGGCTACACCTTC. Translation: CASSLGTGVFYGYTF.

This clonotype was counted only a few times. V is TRBV20-1 and J is TRBJ2-5, with D unresolved. V was trimmed by 3 bases and J by 2 bases, leaving 10 bases between them. Germline CDR1 and CDR2: DFQATT and SNEGSKA (reference sequence). The CDR3 is 13 residues long. CDR3 coding DNA: TGCAGTGCTAGCCCAGGATCTCAAGAGACCCAGTACTTC. This sequence encodes CSASPGSQETQYF.

This clonotype was seen more than once but under ten times. The J gene is TRBJ2-7, the V gene TRBV11-2, with TRBD2 matching 9 bases. V was clipped by 6 bases and J by 6 bases; unmatched bases: 12. Germline V gene data show CDR1 as SGHAT and CDR2 as FQNNGV. The CDR3 has 15 residues. The CDR3, as DNA: TGTGCCAGCAGATCCCCACCAGCGGGGGGTGGCGAGCAGTACTTC. Translating it yields CASRSPPAGGGEQYF.

Concerning this clonotype itself: The germline gene is not matched at one end of the junction; a read error may be the cause. The chain is built from TRBV27 and TRBJ2-3; unclear D gene. The CDR3 has 12 residues. Germline CDR1 reads MNHEY; CDR2 reads SMNVEV (reference sequence). The CDR3 DNA reads TGTGCCAGCAGTCCCCTCACAGATACGCGGTATTTT. It translates to CASSPLTDTRYF.

The genes are TRBV6-2 or TRBV6-3 and TRBJ2-3, with 8 bases lining up with TRBD2. This CDR3 contains 16 residues. V lost 6 bases and J lost 0; bases outside the gene matches: 8. The germline V gene has CDR1 MNHEY and CDR2 SVGEGT. Written as DNA, the CDR3 is TGTGCCAGCAGCTTCGACCGGACTAGCAGCACAGATACGCAGTATTTT. This gives the protein CASSFDRTSSTDTQYF.

The CDR3 sequence: CSLSRGGPYNEQFF. The CDR3 DNA follows: TGCAGCCTATCGCGGGGTGGGCCCTACAATGAGCAGTTCTTC. This sequence joins TRBV29-1 and TRBJ2-1; perhaps TRBD2 as D (6 bases). Germline V CDR1 and CDR2: SQVTM, ANQGSEA. This CDR3 has 14 residues. Trimming removed 8 bases at V and 2 bases at J, with 16 bases between.

This clonotype has more than one count but fewer than ten. This chain connects TRBV7-9 to TRBJ2-2, with D unresolved. The ends were cut back, 5 bases at V and 3 bases at J, with 10 bases in the middle. Germline CDR1 reads SEHNR; CDR2 reads FQNEAQ (reference sequence). The CDR3 sequence is 14 residues long. The CDR3 region is CASSPHRDTGELFF. CDR3 DNA: TGTGCCAGCAGCCCCCACAGAGACACCGGGGAGCTGTTTTTT.

The V and J genes are TRBV10-3 and TRBJ2-3; no clear D. Germline V gene data show CDR1 as ENHRY and CDR2 as SYGVKD. Trimming removed 6 bases at V and 2 bases at J, with 9 bases between. The CDR3 is 13 residues long. In nucleotides, the CDR3 is TGTGCCATCAGAGGAGTCCTCACAGATACGCAGTATTTT. Protein product: CAIRGVLTDTQYF.

The chain joins TRBV20-1 to TRBJ2-1, with D unresolved. TRBJ2-7 matches the DNA end more closely, so the J call is doubtful. The germline V gene encodes CDR1 DFQATT and CDR2 SNEGSKA (reference sequence). The CDR3 covers 10 residues. The CDR3 bases are TGCAGTGCTAGAAACAATGAGCAGTACTTC. Encoded protein: CSARNNEQYF.

This clonotype has only a few counts. Its ends do not fully match the called genes, so a read error is possible. The CDR3 DNA follows: TGTGCCAGAAGCTTAGTTGGACTAGCGGGGTACGAGCAGTACTTC. This gives the protein CARSLVGLAGYEQYF. The V gene is TRBV7-2, the J gene TRBJ2-7, with 12 positions matching TRBD2. CDR3 length: 15 amino acids. The V gene's germline CDR1 is SGHTA and CDR2 FQGNSA.

V and J are TRBV4-3 and TRBJ2-5; D is unclear. The end of the DNA is better explained by TRBJ2-7, so the J call may be wrong. The CDR3 loop spans 15 amino acids. Germline CDR1 reads LGHNA; CDR2 reads YSLEER. CDR3 protein: CASSQSFSLTNEQYF. The CDR3 region has the DNA TGCGCCAGCAGCCAAAGTTTCTCCCTCACCAACGAGCAGTACTTC.